This T cell receptor (beta chain) was documented in a study of PD-1 blockade in classical Hodgkin lymphoma. Study-wide context: Nivolumab dosed at 3 mg/kg went to patients intravenously every 2 weeks.

Each patient relapsed following autologous stem cell transplantation, and prior brentuximab vedotin exposure differed. The repertoire was sequenced with immunoSEQ multiplex PCR; TCRdb's copy has only in-frame clones and lacks some. The table records roughly 47,000 clones, around 80% of them present only once. With regard to this clone: Its antigen is still unknown.

This CDR3 is built from 13 residues. Germline values: CDR1 SGHKS, CDR2 YYEKEE (reference sequence). Trimming cost V 6 bases and J 4 bases, with 13 bases left between them. Study results and limitations: Reasons behind the repertoire differences stay unclear, perhaps disease activity or earlier therapy. CD4+ TCR diversity, unlike CD8+, climbed significantly by C4D1.

This specimen was peripheral blood mononuclear cells (PBMCs), taken before the second cycle of nivolumab. The clonotype comes from a human donor with classical Hodgkin lymphoma. V usage is TRBV5-5 and J usage is TRBJ2-5, with D uncertain. CDR3 sequence: CASIRTATETQYF. The CDR3 DNA is TGTGCCAGCATCCGGACGGCCACAGAGACCCAGTACTTC.